Below, 9 T cell receptor beta chains from the same sample are listed, as sequenced in a study of CD4 and CD8 cells across lung adenocarcinoma regions. TCRdb recomputed calls from the PCR reads with MiXCR, one row per CDR3 protein. In the table there are some 20,000 distinct CDR3 sequences, approximately 49% of which are singletons. The material sequenced was CD8+ T cells from the center of a lung tumor. Receptor source: a female donor with lung adenocarcinoma. The CD4 and CD8 labels of this study may be unreliable.

The V and J genes are TRBV6-5 and TRBJ2-2; 13 positions agree with TRBD2. The V gene's germline CDR1 is MNHEY and CDR2 SVGAGI. Trimming at V came to 0 bases and at J to 5 bases, leaving 3 bases not matched to a gene. The CDR3 is made up of 17 amino acids. In DNA, the CDR3 is TGTGCCAGCAGTTACTCCGGACTAGCGGGAGATACCGGGGAGCTGTTTTTT. It yields the protein CASSYSGLAGDTGELFF.

V usage is TRBV27 and J usage is TRBJ2-4; D possibly uses TRBD1 or TRBD2 (5 bases each). Trimming took off 5 bases at V and 13 bases at J, with 24 bases between the two ends. The germline V gene encodes CDR1 MNHEY and CDR2 SMNVEV (reference sequence). The CDR3 totals 15 residues. The CDR3 nucleotides read TGTGCCAGCAGTCCGGGGACGGCTACCACAGACACGCAGTACTTC. Protein product: CASSPGTATTDTQYF.

With respect to this clonotype: At one of its ends the junction is not consistent with the germline gene, which may arise from a read error. V and J are TRBV10-1 and TRBJ2-4; D is perhaps TRBD1 or TRBD2 (5 bases each). Looked up from germline, CDR1 is WNHNN and CDR2 is SYGVQD (reference sequence). The CDR3 is made up of 13 amino acids. CDR3 protein: CARRQRGTDTQYF. CDR3 nucleotide sequence: TGCGCCAGGAGGCAGAGGGGCACAGACACGCAGTACTTT.

The V and J genes are TRBV6-1 and TRBJ2-3; the match to TRBD2 covers 10 bases. Unmatched junction bases numbered 12, after V lost 6 bases and J lost 12 bases. This CDR3 has 14 amino acids. Germline V gene sequence: CDR1 MNHNS, CDR2 SASEGT. CDR3 in amino acids: CASRSGRALGIQYF. The DNA of the CDR3 is TGTGCCAGCAGGAGCGGGAGGGCCTTAGGCATTCAGTATTTT.

This clonotype showed up just a few times. The chain couples TRBV10-1 to TRBJ2-1; 7 nucleotides line up with TRBD2. Unmatched junction bases numbered 2, after V lost 3 bases and J lost 0 bases. The germline V gene encodes CDR1 WNHNN and CDR2 SYGVQD (reference sequence). This CDR3 has 15 residues. For the CDR3, the DNA is TGCGCCAGCAGTGAATCGGGGGGCTCCTACAATGAGCAGTTCTTC. Its protein product is CASSESGGSYNEQFF.

The chain employs TRBV4-1 and TRBJ2-1, with a possible D match to TRBD1 (6 bases). The CDR3 has 12 residues. Per the germline V gene, CDR1 is MGHRA and CDR2 is YSYEKL. The V and J ends lost 11 bases and 5 bases respectively, with 13 bases between them. The CDR3 is CAAGTKNNEQFF. Here the CDR3 DNA reads TGCGCCGCCGGGACAAAGAACAATGAGCAGTTCTTC.

Relative to its sample, this clonotype is medium-sized (0.01 to 0.1%). The chain uses TRBV6-2 or TRBV6-3 and TRBJ2-5; 13 bases fit TRBD2. CDR1 is MNHEY, CDR2 SVGEGT, per germline. The trim removed 6 bases at V and 1 base at J, leaving 5 bases unmatched. The CDR3 contains 16 residues. CDR3 protein: CASSSRLAGGQETQYF. The CDR3 nucleotides are TGTGCCAGCAGCTCCAGACTAGCGGGAGGCCAAGAGACCCAGTACTTC.

The genes are TRBV27 and TRBJ2-3; D may be TRBD2 (5 bases). The J call could be wrong; TRBJ2-7 is a better fit for the DNA end. Per the germline V gene, CDR1 is MNHEY and CDR2 is SMNVEV (reference sequence). The CDR3 contains 15 residues. CDR3 region: CARGPRVGATDTQYF. The DNA of the CDR3 is TGTGCCCGCGGCCCGCGGGTAGGAGCCACAGATACGCAGTACTTC.

The chain is built from TRBV25-1 and TRBJ2-2, with D unclear. The closer fit of TRBJ2-3 to the DNA end suggests the J call may be wrong. Germline assignment: CDR1 MGHDK and CDR2 SYGVNS. The CDR3 covers 14 residues. The CDR3 nucleotides read TGTGCCAGCAGTGAAGATGTGAGCACCGAGGCGCAGTATTTT. It is translated as CASSEDVSTEAQYF.